The 2 T cell receptor beta chains reported below all come from one sample, sequenced in a study of cytomegalovirus exposure and HLA in healthy donors. Both 60 Vbeta primers and 13 Jbeta primers went into the PCR. Only in-frame clones appear in the TCRdb table, and some are missing; sequencing was by immunoSEQ multiplex PCR. The repertoire includes just over 80,000 clones, about 79% of them detected once, and 5.5% to 7% sits in the top ten. Sequenced sample: PBMCs. The receptors shown here come from a man aged 18 to 35 in good health and CMV-seropositive.

The CDR3 is CASSESWALKYNEQFF. The CDR3 DNA follows: TGCGCCAGCAGCGAATCTTGGGCCCTAAAATACAATGAGCAGTTCTTC. The chain has TRBV5-1 and TRBJ2-1; no clear D. The CDR3 contains 16 residues. Trimming shortened V by 4 bases and J by 4 bases, and 18 bases separated the two germline ends. Germline loops: CDR1 SGHRS, CDR2 YFSETQ.

The V and J genes are TRBV28 and TRBJ2-1, with a weak D call TRBD1 (6 bases). Between the trimmed V and J ends, which lost 11 bases and 0 bases, there was a span of 14 bases. This CDR3 has 14 residues. Germline V gives CDR1 MDHEN, CDR2 SYDVKM. The CDR3 DNA follows: TGTGCCGCGAGACAGGACCCCTCCTACAATGAGCAGTTCTTC. It translates to CAARQDPSYNEQFF.